These 28 T cell receptor beta chains were all obtained from the same sample, sequenced in a study of post-analysis software for immune sequencing data. Study conclusions and caveats: Four or five TRBV segments were more frequent in patients than controls; TRBV5-6, TRBV5-1 and TRBV20-1 belonged to this group.

Unique molecular identifiers were present in the TCR beta cDNA libraries. TCRdb recomputed calls from the PCR reads with MiXCR, one row per CDR3 protein. The sample consists of 400,000 to 500,000 distinct CDR3 sequences, less than 40% of them appearing once. Their antigen targets remain unknown. Sequences were obtained from blood. Receptors originate from a girl aged 2-10 years with multiple sclerosis.

CDR3 nucleotide sequence: TGTGCCAGCAGCGTCAGTCAGGACAGGGGCCACGAGCAGTACTTC. Translation gives CASSVSQDRGHEQYF. V and J are TRBV9 and TRBJ2-7; 9 nucleotides agree with TRBD1. The germline V gene encodes CDR1 SGDLS and CDR2 YYNGEE. V gave up 2 bases and J gave up 5 bases; unmatched junction bases: 8. This CDR3 contains 15 residues.

The chain employs TRBV20-1 and TRBJ2-5; tentatively, D is TRBD1 or TRBD2 (5 bases each). The CDR3 extends over 15 amino acids. V was cut by 2 bases and J by 2 bases, with 15 bases left in between. Germline CDR1 and CDR2: DFQATT and SNEGSKA (reference sequence). The CDR3 DNA follows: TGCAGTGCTAGACTCGGGGCAGCCGGACAAGAGACCCAGTACTTC. The encoded protein is CSARLGAAGQETQYF.

The chain recombines TRBV6-5 with TRBJ2-1; 8 bases map to TRBD1. The ends lost 4 bases at V and 5 bases at J; junction bases unmatched: 4. The CDR3 runs to 14 residues. Per germline, CDR1 MNHEY and CDR2 SVGAGI. CDR3 in amino acids: CASSLTGDHNEQFF. The CDR3 DNA sequence: TGTGCCAGCAGTTTGACAGGGGACCACAATGAGCAGTTCTTC.

This clonotype was observed a handful of times. Germline and junction disagree at one end, which may indicate a read error. The chain combines TRBV12-3 or TRBV12-4 with TRBJ2-5, with TRBD2 identical over 15 bases. The CDR3 is 16 amino acids. This CDR3 is CASSSGLAGGYETQYF. The DNA for the CDR3 is TGTGCTAGCAGTTCAGGACTAGCGGGGGGGTATGAGACCCAGTACTTC.

This chain joins TRBV3-1 and TRBJ2-4; D call uncertain. The CDR3 sequence is 14 residues long. V lost 1 base, J lost 6 bases, and 10 bases lay in between. The germline V gene encodes CDR1 LGHDT and CDR2 YNNKEL (reference sequence). The CDR3 here is CASSQGSGRNIQYF. The CDR3 DNA sequence: TGTGCCAGCAGCCAAGGAAGTGGCAGAAACATTCAGTACTTC.

This clonotype occurred a few times. The J gene is TRBJ1-6, the V gene TRBV7-2, with TRBD1 identical over 8 bases. CDR1 is SGHTA, CDR2 FQGNSA, per germline. The CDR3 consists of 14 residues. V lost 3 bases and J lost 10; bases outside the gene matches: 5. CDR3 region: CASSFGQGQSPLHF. Written as DNA, the CDR3 is TGTGCCAGCAGCTTCGGACAGGGTCAATCACCCCTCCACTTT.

The chain joins TRBV28 to TRBJ2-1; 10 bases are a match to TRBD2. The CDR3 runs to 15 residues. The J segment lost 3 bases and the V segment lost 4 bases, leaving 3 bases of the junction unmatched. Per germline, CDR1 MDHEN and CDR2 SYDVKM. The CDR3: CASSYLAGVYNEQFF. CDR3 bases: TGTGCCAGCAGTTACCTAGCGGGAGTCTACAATGAGCAGTTCTTC.

This clonotype was detected many times. The CDR3 here is CASSISYSGANVLTF. In DNA, the CDR3 is TGTGCCAGTAGTATTTCGTACTCTGGGGCCAACGTCCTGACTTTC. V gene TRBV19 combines with J gene TRBJ2-6, with D unclear. Germline V gene lookup returns CDR1 LNHDA and CDR2 SQIVND (reference sequence). This CDR3 is built from 15 residues. Trimming took off 3 bases at V and 0 bases at J, with 6 bases between the two ends.

This clonotype has more than one count but fewer than ten. The chain is built from TRBV27 and TRBJ2-7; TRBD2 agrees at 8 bases. This CDR3 region has 15 residues. V lost 3 bases to trimming and J lost 2 bases; unmatched junction nucleotides: 6. The germline CDR1 and CDR2 sequences are MNHEY and SMNVEV (reference sequence). The CDR3 region is CASSLIAGSPYEQYF. The CDR3 DNA is TGTGCCAGCAGTTTGATAGCGGGGTCCCCCTACGAGCAGTACTTC.

The V call is TRBV7-2, the J call TRBJ2-3; D possibly corresponds to TRBD2 (5 bases). CDR3 length: 15 residues. V was shortened by 5 bases and J by 0 bases, with 12 bases between the two germline ends. The V gene's germline CDR1 is SGHTA and CDR2 FQGNSA. CDR3 loop: CASSEEELSTDTQYF. In DNA form, the CDR3 reads TGTGCCAGCAGCGAGGAGGAACTGAGCACAGATACGCAGTATTTT.

The chain has TRBV2 and TRBJ2-1, with a possible D match to TRBD2 (6 bases). Germline loops: CDR1 SNHLY, CDR2 FYNNEI. The CDR3 totals 17 residues. V shed 5 bases and J shed 4 bases, with 21 bases lying between them. The CDR3 bases are TGTGCCAGCAGTTGGCCGCTGATGCGGGGAATATACAATGAGCAGTTCTTC. Translating gives CASSWPLMRGIYNEQFF.

This clonotype was picked up many times. The chain has TRBV10-2 and TRBJ2-7; 10 nucleotides agree with TRBD1. CDR1 WSHSY and CDR2 SAAADI come from the germline V gene. Trimming cost V 6 bases and J 4 bases; bases outside gene matches: 3. The CDR3 spans 13 residues. DNA for the CDR3: TGCGCCAGCAGGGACAGGGGGACGTACGAGCAGTACTTC. This codes for CASRDRGTYEQYF.

This sequence joins TRBV2 and TRBJ2-5, with 11 bases identical to TRBD2. The length of the CDR3 is 17 residues. Looked up from germline, CDR1 is SNHLY and CDR2 is FYNNEI. V trimming: 1 base; J trimming: 2 bases; junction bases outside the gene matches: 6. CDR3 region: CASSEGGSGGEQETQYF. The CDR3 coding sequence is TGTGCCAGCAGTGAAGGTGGTAGCGGGGGGGAACAAGAGACCCAGTACTTC.

The gene calls are TRBV6-2 or TRBV6-3 and TRBJ2-7, with 7 bases aligning to TRBD1. V shed 5 bases and J 0 bases; nucleotides not matched to a gene: 7. There are 15 residues in the CDR3. In germline, CDR1 is MNHEY, CDR2 SVGEGT. The CDR3 protein is CASSQRGLPSYEQYF. The DNA of the CDR3 is TGTGCCAGCAGTCAAAGGGGGCTCCCCTCCTACGAGCAGTACTTC.

V gene TRBV5-1 combines with J gene TRBJ2-1, with 9 bases that match TRBD2. The J segment lost 9 bases and the V segment lost 4 bases, leaving 14 bases of the junction unmatched. The CDR3 length is 16 residues. Germline CDR1 is SGHRS and CDR2 is YFSETQ. This chain's CDR3 is CASSSGGPVLRSEQFF. Here the CDR3 DNA reads TGCGCCAGCAGCAGCGGGGGGCCGGTATTACGTAGTGAGCAGTTCTTC.

This clonotype was observed a handful of times. The chain is built from TRBV4-1 and TRBJ2-5, with D uncertain. Germline V gives CDR1 MGHRA, CDR2 YSYEKL. CDR3 length: 13 amino acids. Between the trimmed V and J ends, which lost 4 bases and 5 bases, there was a span of 11 bases. CDR3 DNA sequence: TGCGCCAGCAGCCTTGCAAATCTCGAGACCCAGTACTTC. Its translation: CASSLANLETQYF.

The rearrangement joins TRBV6-6 to TRBJ2-5; D remains unclear. Germline CDR1 is MNHNY and CDR2 is SVGAGI (reference sequence). V lost 5 bases, J lost 0 bases, and 4 bases lay in between. The CDR3 loop spans 12 amino acids. The CDR3 reads CASSPYQETQYF. CDR3 DNA: TGTGCCAGCAGTCCCTACCAAGAGACCCAGTACTTC.

This clonotype was counted only a few times. An end of the junction does not agree with germline; a read error may underlie this. V gene TRBV27 combines with J gene TRBJ2-5; tentative D call: TRBD2 (6 bases). Per germline, CDR1 MNHEY and CDR2 SMNVEV (reference sequence). This CDR3 has 14 residues. Here the CDR3 reads CASSFNRREETQYF. The CDR3 DNA is TGTGCCAGCTCCTTCAATCGGAGGGAAGAGACTCAGTACTTC.

The chain recombines TRBV28 with TRBJ2-7; tentatively, D is TRBD1 or TRBD2 (6 bases each). Germline CDR1 and CDR2: MDHEN and SYDVKM. This CDR3 comprises 13 residues. V lost 7 bases and J 3 bases, leaving 13 bases between the germline ends. The CDR3 DNA sequence: TGTGCCAGCACTACCCGGGGGCTCTACGAGCAGTACTTC. This encodes CASTTRGLYEQYF.

This clonotype has a handful of counts. The chain employs TRBV6-6 and TRBJ1-4; unclear D gene. This CDR3 region has 14 residues. In germline, CDR1 is MNHNY, CDR2 SVGAGI (reference sequence). The V end was cut by 6 bases, the J end by 7 bases, with 15 bases between. The CDR3 nucleotides read TGTGCCAGCAGCACCTATAGGGAGACTGAAAAACTGTTTTTT. Translated, it gives CASSTYRETEKLFF.

The CDR3 region is CASSVGGTGVTDTQYF. For the CDR3, the DNA is TGTGCCAGCAGCGTTGGGGGGACAGGGGTCACAGATACGCAGTATTTT. This chain joins TRBV5-5 and TRBJ2-3; 10 bases align to TRBD1. V trimming: 4 bases; J trimming: 2 bases; junction bases outside the gene matches: 7. Germline CDR1 and CDR2: SGHKS and YYEKEE (reference sequence). This CDR3 is built from 16 residues.

The J gene is TRBJ2-7, the V gene TRBV2; TRBD1 aligns across 9 bases. Losses at the gene ends were 6 bases for V and 4 bases for J; bases not matched to a gene: 4. There are 13 residues in the CDR3. Germline loops: CDR1 SNHLY, CDR2 FYNNEI. CDR3 region: CASRRDREYEQYF. The CDR3 DNA reads as TGTGCCAGCAGACGGGACAGGGAATACGAGCAGTACTTC.

V gene TRBV24-1 combines with J gene TRBJ2-5; 10 bases map to TRBD1. The last part of the DNA fits TRBJ2-7 better; the J call may be wrong. Looked up from germline, CDR1 is KGHDR and CDR2 is SFDVKD. The length of the CDR3 is 15 residues. The CDR3 sequence: CATSDTGTGDYEQYF. As DNA, the CDR3 is TGTGCCACCAGTGACACCGGGACAGGGGATTACGAGCAGTACTTC.

The rearrangement uses TRBV20-1 and TRBJ2-5; 11 bases fit TRBD1. Judging by the DNA end, TRBJ2-7 fits better; the J call may be wrong. This CDR3 region has 15 residues. From germline, CDR1 is DFQATT and CDR2 SNEGSKA (reference sequence). The CDR3 here is CSASSPGQGVYEQYF. The CDR3 nucleotides are TGCAGTGCTAGCTCACCGGGACAGGGGGTATACGAGCAGTACTTC.

This clonotype was found a few times. V and J are TRBV28 and TRBJ2-1; D gene unclear. Germline V gene data show CDR1 as MDHEN and CDR2 as SYDVKM. CDR3 size: 15 residues. The ends were cut back, 3 bases at V and 7 bases at J, with 16 bases in the middle. The CDR3: CASSFGSPRLNEQFF. The CDR3 DNA is TGTGCCAGCAGTTTTGGATCCCCAAGGCTGAATGAGCAGTTCTTC. Full variable domain (rest looked up from reference TRBV28 and TRBJ2-1): DVKVTQSSRYLVKRTGEKVFLECVQDMDHENMFWYRQDPGLGLRLIYFSYDVKMKEKGDIPEGYSVSREKKERFSLILESASTNQTSMYLCASSFGSPRLNEQFFGPGTRLTVL.

The V gene is TRBV29-1, the J gene TRBJ2-7; D gene uncertain. The CDR3 spans 13 residues. Between the trimmed V and J ends, which lost 2 bases and 0 bases, there was a span of 8 bases. Germline assignment: CDR1 SQVTM and CDR2 ANQGSEA. CDR3 sequence (DNA): TGCAGCGTTGAACCAACTAACTCCTACGAGCAGTACTTC. Residues: CSVEPTNSYEQYF.

This clonotype was recorded a few times. This chain uses TRBV28 with TRBJ2-1; 14 bases fit TRBD2. The CDR3 runs 17 residues. V dropped 3 bases and J dropped 8; count of bases not matched to a gene: 9. Per the germline V gene, CDR1 is MDHEN and CDR2 is SYDVKM. The CDR3 here is CASSFWGTSGRMDEQFF. CDR3 in DNA: TGTGCCAGCAGTTTTTGGGGGACTAGCGGGAGAATGGATGAGCAGTTCTTC.

The rearrangement links TRBV25-1 to TRBJ1-5, with no clear D. This CDR3 has 16 amino acids. Germline loops: CDR1 MGHDK, CDR2 SYGVNS. The V and J ends lost 0 bases and 7 bases respectively, with 16 bases between them. The CDR3 DNA follows: TGTGCCAGCAGTGAATATGGCGTCTATGTCGGCCAGCCCCAGCATTTT. It is translated as CASSEYGVYVGQPQHF.